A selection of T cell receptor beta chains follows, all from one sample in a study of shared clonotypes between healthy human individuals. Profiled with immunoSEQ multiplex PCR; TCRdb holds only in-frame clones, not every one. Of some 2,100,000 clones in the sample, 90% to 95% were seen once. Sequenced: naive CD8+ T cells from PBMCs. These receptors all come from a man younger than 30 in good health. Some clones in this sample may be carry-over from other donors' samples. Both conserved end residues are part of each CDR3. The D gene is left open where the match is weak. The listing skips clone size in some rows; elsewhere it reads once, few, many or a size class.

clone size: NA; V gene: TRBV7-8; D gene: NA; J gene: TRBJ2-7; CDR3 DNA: TGTGCCAGCAGCTTCTACGCGGGGCCCTACGAGCAGTACTTC; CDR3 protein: CASSFYAGPYEQYF
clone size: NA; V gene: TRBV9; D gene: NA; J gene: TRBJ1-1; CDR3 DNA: TGTGCCAGCAGCAGGGGGGCAGGGAGGTACGTTGGGACTGAAGCTTTCTTT; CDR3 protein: CASSRGAGRYVGTEAFF
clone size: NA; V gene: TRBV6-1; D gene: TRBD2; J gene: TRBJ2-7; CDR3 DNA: TGTGCCAGCAGTGGGCTAGCGGAGGTCACATACGAGCAGTACTTC; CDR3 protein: CASSGLAEVTYEQYF
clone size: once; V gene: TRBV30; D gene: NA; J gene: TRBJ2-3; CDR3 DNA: TGTGCCTGGGGGGACGCGGGGAATACGCAGTATTTT; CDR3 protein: CAWGDAGNTQYF
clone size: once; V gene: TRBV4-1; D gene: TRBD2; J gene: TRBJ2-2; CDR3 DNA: TGCGCCAGCAGCCGGCGGGAGCGGGAGGGCCTACCGAGCGGGGAGCTGTTTTTT; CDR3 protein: CASSRREREGLPSGELFF
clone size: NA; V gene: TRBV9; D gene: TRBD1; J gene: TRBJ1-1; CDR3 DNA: TGTGCCAGCAGCGTAGAGGGACAGCACACTGAAGCTTTCTTT; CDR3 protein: CASSVEGQHTEAFF
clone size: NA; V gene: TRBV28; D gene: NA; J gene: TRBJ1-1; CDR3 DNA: TGTGCCAGCAGTTTGTACAGGAACACTGAAGCTTTCTTT; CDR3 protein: CASSLYRNTEAFF
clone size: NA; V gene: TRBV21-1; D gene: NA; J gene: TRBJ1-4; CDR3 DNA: TGTGCCAGCAGCAAAGCGCTCGCAAGGCAGAATGAAAAACTGTTTTTT; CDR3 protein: CASSKALARQNEKLFF
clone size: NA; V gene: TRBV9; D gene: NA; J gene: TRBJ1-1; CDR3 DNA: TGTGCCAGCGGACAGTGGGACACTGAAGCTTTCTTT; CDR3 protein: CASGQWDTEAFF
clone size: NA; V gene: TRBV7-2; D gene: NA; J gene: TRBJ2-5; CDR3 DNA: TGTGCCAGCAGCGTCGGAGTTTTGTACCAAGAGACCCAGTACTTC; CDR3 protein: CASSVGVLYQETQYF
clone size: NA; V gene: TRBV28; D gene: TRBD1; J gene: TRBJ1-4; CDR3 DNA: TGTGCCAGCAGTTTCAGGGGGCTGGCTAATGAAAAACTGTTTTTT; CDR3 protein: CASSFRGLANEKLFF
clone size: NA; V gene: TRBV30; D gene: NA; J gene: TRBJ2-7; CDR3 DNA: TGTGCCTGGAGTGGGGGGGCGTCCTACGAGCAGTACTTC; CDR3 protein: CAWSGGASYEQYF
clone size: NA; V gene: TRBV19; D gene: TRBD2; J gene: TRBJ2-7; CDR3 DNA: TGTGCCAGTAGTATAGATCTATACGGCAGGGAGGGCGAGCAGTACTTC; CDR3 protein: CASSIDLYGREGEQYF
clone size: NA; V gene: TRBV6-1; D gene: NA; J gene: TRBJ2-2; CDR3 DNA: TGTGCCAGCAGTGAAAGCGAGGGTCCCGGGGAGCTGTTTTTT; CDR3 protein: CASSESEGPGELFF
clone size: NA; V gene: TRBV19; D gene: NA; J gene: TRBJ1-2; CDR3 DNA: TGTGCCAGTAGTCCTGGCGGGTACTCCTATGGCTACACCTTC; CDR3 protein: CASSPGGYSYGYTF
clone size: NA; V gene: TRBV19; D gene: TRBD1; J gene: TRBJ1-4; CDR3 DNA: TGTGCCAGTAGTATTGGGCAGGGGGACGAAAAACTGTTTTTT; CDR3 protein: CASSIGQGDEKLFF
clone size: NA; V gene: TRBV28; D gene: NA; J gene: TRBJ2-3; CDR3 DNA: TGTGCCAGCAGTCCCCCGGACGGGTACACAGATACGCAGTATTTT; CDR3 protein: CASSPPDGYTDTQYF
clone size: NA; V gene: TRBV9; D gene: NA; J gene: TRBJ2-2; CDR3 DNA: TGTGCCAGCAGCGTAGTAGGTACCGGGGAGCTGTTTTTT; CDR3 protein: CASSVVGTGELFF
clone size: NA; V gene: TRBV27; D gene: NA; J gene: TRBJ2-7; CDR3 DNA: TGTGCCAGCAGTTTATCGGGGACTGATTACGAGCAGTACTTC; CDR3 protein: CASSLSGTDYEQYF
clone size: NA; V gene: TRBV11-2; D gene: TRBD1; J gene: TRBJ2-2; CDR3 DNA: TGTGCCAGCAGGGGGCCAGGGGGTCGGGCCGGGGAGCTGTTTTTT; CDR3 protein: CASRGPGGRAGELFF
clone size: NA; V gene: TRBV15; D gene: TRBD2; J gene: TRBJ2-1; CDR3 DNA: TGTGCCACCAGCGGTGAGGGACTAGCGGGCAAACGATTCTCCTACAATGAGCAGTTCTTC; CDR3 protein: CATSGEGLAGKRFSYNEQFF
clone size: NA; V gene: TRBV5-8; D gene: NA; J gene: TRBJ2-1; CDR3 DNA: TGTGCCAGCACCGTCACGTTGAGCTCCTACAATGAGCAGTTCTTC; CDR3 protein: CASTVTLSSYNEQFF
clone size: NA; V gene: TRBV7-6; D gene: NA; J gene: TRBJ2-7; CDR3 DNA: TGTGCCAGCAGCTTAGTCCATAGGGCGGAGGAGTCCTACGAGCAGTACTTC; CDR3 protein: CASSLVHRAEESYEQYF
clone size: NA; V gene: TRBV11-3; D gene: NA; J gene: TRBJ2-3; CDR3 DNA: TGTGCCAGCAGCTCCCTCACAGATACGCAGTATTTT; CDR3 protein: CASSSLTDTQYF
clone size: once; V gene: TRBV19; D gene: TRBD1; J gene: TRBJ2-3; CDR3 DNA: TGTGCCAGTAGCATACAGGGGTGGACCACAGATACGCAGTATTTT; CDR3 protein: CASSIQGWTTDTQYF
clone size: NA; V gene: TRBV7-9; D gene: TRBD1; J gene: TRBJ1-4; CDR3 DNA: TGTGCCAGCAGCTACGGGACAGATCTGGTGTTTTTT; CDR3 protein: CASSYGTDLVFF
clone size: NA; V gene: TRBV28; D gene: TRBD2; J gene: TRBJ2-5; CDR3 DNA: TGTGCCAGCAGTCTGAGACTAGCTAGGGAGACCCAGTACTTC; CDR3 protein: CASSLRLARETQYF
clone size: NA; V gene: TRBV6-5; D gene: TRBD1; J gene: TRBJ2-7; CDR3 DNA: TGTGCCAGCAGTCCCCGGGACAGGGGGAGTGAGCAGTACTTC; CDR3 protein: CASSPRDRGSEQYF
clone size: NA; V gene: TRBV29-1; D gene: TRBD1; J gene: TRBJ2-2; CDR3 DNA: TGCAGCGTTGAAAGGTGGGGACAGGGATACACCGGGGAGCTGTTTTTT; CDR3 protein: CSVERWGQGYTGELFF